This TCR beta chain derives from a study of T-cell memory formation after mild COVID-19. In this sample, this clonotype turned up a few times. The antigen is not known. The CDR3 loop spans 16 amino acids. V gave up 1 base and J gave up 8 bases; unmatched junction bases: 9. Germline V CDR1 and CDR2: SEHNR, FQNEAQ (reference sequence). TCRdb re-analysed the 5' RACE reads in MiXCR, keeping a single row per CDR3 protein. The data contain 240,000 or so distinct CDR3 sequences, 7.5% to 10% of them singletons. Study-level points and caveats: The study found contracting CD4+ clones mainly in CM and EM and contracting CD8+ clones in EMRA. Some clones that responded turned up in pre-infection memory, which suggests that cross-reactive memory joined in.

Source material: PBMCs or a T cell subset sorted from them (not recorded which). The chain is built from TRBV7-9 and TRBJ2-1; TRBD2 agrees at 9 bases. This TCR came from a man younger than 35 who had mild COVID-19 (a few samples of this study predate the infection). Cell type and time point are not known. As DNA, the CDR3 is TGTGCCAGCAGCTTAGTCGGGCGGGGGGGCCTGGATGAGCAGTTCTTC. Translation gives CASSLVGRGGLDEQFF.